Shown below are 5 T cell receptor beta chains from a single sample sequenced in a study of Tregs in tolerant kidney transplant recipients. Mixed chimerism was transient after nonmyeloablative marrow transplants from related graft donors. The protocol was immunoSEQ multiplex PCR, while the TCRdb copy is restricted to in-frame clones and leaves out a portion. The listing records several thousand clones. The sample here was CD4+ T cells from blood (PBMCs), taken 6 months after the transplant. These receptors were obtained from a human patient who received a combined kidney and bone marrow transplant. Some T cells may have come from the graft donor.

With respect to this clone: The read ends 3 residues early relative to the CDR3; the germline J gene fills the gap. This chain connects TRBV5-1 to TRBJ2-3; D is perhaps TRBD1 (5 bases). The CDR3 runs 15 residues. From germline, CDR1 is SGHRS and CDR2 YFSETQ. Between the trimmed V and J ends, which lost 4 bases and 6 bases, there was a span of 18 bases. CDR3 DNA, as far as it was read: TGCGCCAGCAGCGGCTCCCCAGGGTTGGGGGATACG. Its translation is CASSGSPGLGDT. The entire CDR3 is CASSGSPGLGDTQYF.

CDR3 region: CASNPAASGGDTQYF. The covered CDR3 bases are TGTGCCAGCAACCCAGCGGCCTCGGGGGGGGATACG. The chain employs TRBV7-2 and TRBJ2-3, with 8 bases identical to TRBD2. The CDR3 extends 3 residues past the end of the read, so its final part is completed from the germline J gene. The trim removed 7 bases at V and 6 bases at J, leaving 12 bases unmatched. Germline assignment: CDR1 SGHTA and CDR2 FQGNSA. The CDR3 consists of 15 residues.

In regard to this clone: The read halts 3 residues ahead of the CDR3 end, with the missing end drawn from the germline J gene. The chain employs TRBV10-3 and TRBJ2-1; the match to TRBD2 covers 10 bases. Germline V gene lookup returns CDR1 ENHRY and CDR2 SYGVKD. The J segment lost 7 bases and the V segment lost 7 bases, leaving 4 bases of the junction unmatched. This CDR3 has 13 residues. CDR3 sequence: CAIKGTSENEQFF. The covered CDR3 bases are TGTGCCATCAAGGGGACTAGCGAGAATGAG.

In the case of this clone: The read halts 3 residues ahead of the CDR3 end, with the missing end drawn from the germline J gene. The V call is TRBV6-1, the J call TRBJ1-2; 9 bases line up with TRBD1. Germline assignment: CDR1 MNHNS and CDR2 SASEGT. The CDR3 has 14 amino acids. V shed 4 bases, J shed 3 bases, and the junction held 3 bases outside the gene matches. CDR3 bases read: TGTGCCAGCAGTGCACAGGGGGCGCACTATGGC. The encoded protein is CASSAQGAHYG. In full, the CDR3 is CASSAQGAHYGYTF.

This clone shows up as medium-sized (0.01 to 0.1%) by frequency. CDR3 sequence: CASSLGQGGQQETQYF. Incomplete CDR3 DNA: TGCGCCAGCAGCCTCGGACAGGGGGGGCAACAAGAGACC. This rearrangement joins TRBV5-1 to TRBJ2-5; TRBD1 aligns across 10 bases. The observed sequence ends 3 residues before the CDR3 terminus, with the missing tail filled in from the germline J gene. V gave up 4 bases and J gave up 2 bases; unmatched junction bases: 8. There are 16 residues in the CDR3. Per the germline V gene, CDR1 is SGHRS and CDR2 is YFSETQ.